This TCR beta chain derives from a study of shared clonotypes between healthy human individuals. Study-level findings and limits: Naive subsets generally had larger estimated richness than memory subsets. Sampling included only blood; tissue repertoires likely differ.

This clone was seen just once. Its specificity is not known. A deep-level run was used for the assay. This table comes from immunoSEQ multiplex PCR, and its TCRdb copy is limited to in-frame clones, with some not included. This table has around 1.4 million clones, around 98.5% appearing once. The CDR3 length is 14 residues. V lost 4 bases and J lost 5, with 14 bases in between. Germline V gene data show CDR1 as MDHEN and CDR2 as SYDVKM. The sequence was obtained from a man younger than 40 in good health. The chain is built from TRBV28 and TRBJ1-2, with D perhaps TRBD1 (5 bases). Sequencing was performed on naive CD4+ T cells sorted from blood. Subset specified: CD45RA+ positively selected. The CDR3, as DNA: TGTGCCAGCAGTTGGGGCCAACAGCTTTATGGCTACACCTTC. Its translation: CASSWGQQLYGYTF.